The source of this T cell receptor (beta chain) is a study of cytomegalovirus exposure and HLA in healthy donors. Findings and caveats of the study: Researchers reported in a later analysis that a missense DCLRE1C variant was tied to TCR beta V- and J-gene trimming.

The primer mix had 60 Vbeta and 13 Jbeta primers. Measured with immunoSEQ multiplex PCR; TCRdb has only the in-frame clones, and not every one. The profile shows about 120,000 clones, 75% to 85% of them singletons. J gave up 8 bases and V 6 bases, and 17 bases lay outside the gene matches. This CDR3 has 17 residues. Germline lookup yields CDR1 MDHEN and CDR2 SYDVKM. For this clone: Antigen: not known.

Sequenced material: PBMCs. The chain has TRBV28 and TRBJ1-4; 8 bases line up with TRBD1. The clonotype was recovered from a man aged 40-49 years in good health and CMV-seronegative. The CDR3 DNA reads as TGTGCCAGCAGCCTCGGACAGGGCCCCGGAGGGCGGGAAAAACTGTTTTTT. Its translation: CASSLGQGPGGREKLFF.